A single sample is the source of the 5 T cell receptor beta chains below, sequenced in a study of PD-1 blockade in classical Hodgkin lymphoma. Profiled with immunoSEQ multiplex PCR; TCRdb holds only in-frame clones, not every one. Among 64,000 or so clones listed, more than 80% were seen once. Sample time point: cycle 4 day 1 (C4D1), after 6 weeks of nivolumab. Every patient was affected by relapse after autologous stem cell transplantation, while exposure to brentuximab vedotin was not uniform. Sequencing used peripheral blood mononuclear cells (PBMCs), obtained before the fourth cycle of nivolumab. The receptors here all came from a human donor with classical Hodgkin lymphoma.

This clone was picked up one time. This chain joins TRBV5-1 and TRBJ2-7; a possible D gene is TRBD1 (6 bases). The CDR3 has 17 residues. Germline V gene data show CDR1 as SGHRS and CDR2 as YFSETQ. Between the trimmed V and J ends, which lost 2 bases and 0 bases, there was a span of 18 bases. CDR3 bases: TGCGCCAGCAGCTTAATATCAGGGGCATACATCTCCTACGAGCAGTACTTC. Its translation is CASSLISGAYISYEQYF.

The V call is TRBV29-1, the J call TRBJ2-5; D gene unclear. Trimming stripped 3 bases from V and 6 bases from J, with 8 bases between. This CDR3 region has 11 residues. Germline CDR1 reads SQVTM; CDR2 reads ANQGSEA. CDR3 in amino acids: CSVELNKTQYF. The DNA of the CDR3 is TGCAGCGTTGAGCTCAATAAGACCCAGTACTTC.

The chain uses TRBV13 and TRBJ2-7; 8 nucleotides agree with TRBD1. Trimming took 7 bases from V and 5 from J; bases not matched to a gene: 7. CDR3 length: 13 residues. Germline lookup yields CDR1 PRHDT and CDR2 FYEKMQ (reference sequence). The CDR3 nucleotides read TGTGCCAGCAAACGACAGGGGTTAAACGAGCAGTACTTC. This encodes CASKRQGLNEQYF.

This chain links TRBV30 with TRBJ2-1, with 12 bases aligning to TRBD2. V dropped 4 bases and J dropped 3; count of bases not matched to a gene: 7. Germline loops: CDR1 GTSNPN, CDR2 SVGIG (reference sequence). The CDR3 sequence is 16 residues long. CDR3 sequence: CAWNVLAGGHYNEQFF. In nucleotides, the CDR3 is TGTGCCTGGAACGTTCTAGCGGGGGGGCACTACAATGAGCAGTTCTTC.

V usage is TRBV29-1 and J usage is TRBJ1-1, with no clear D. This CDR3 is built from 13 residues. The V and J ends lost 3 bases and 1 base respectively, with 9 bases between them. Germline V gives CDR1 SQVTM, CDR2 ANQGSEA. The chain's CDR3 is CSVDRTANTEAFF. The CDR3 bases are TGCAGCGTTGATCGGACGGCGAACACTGAAGCTTTCTTT.